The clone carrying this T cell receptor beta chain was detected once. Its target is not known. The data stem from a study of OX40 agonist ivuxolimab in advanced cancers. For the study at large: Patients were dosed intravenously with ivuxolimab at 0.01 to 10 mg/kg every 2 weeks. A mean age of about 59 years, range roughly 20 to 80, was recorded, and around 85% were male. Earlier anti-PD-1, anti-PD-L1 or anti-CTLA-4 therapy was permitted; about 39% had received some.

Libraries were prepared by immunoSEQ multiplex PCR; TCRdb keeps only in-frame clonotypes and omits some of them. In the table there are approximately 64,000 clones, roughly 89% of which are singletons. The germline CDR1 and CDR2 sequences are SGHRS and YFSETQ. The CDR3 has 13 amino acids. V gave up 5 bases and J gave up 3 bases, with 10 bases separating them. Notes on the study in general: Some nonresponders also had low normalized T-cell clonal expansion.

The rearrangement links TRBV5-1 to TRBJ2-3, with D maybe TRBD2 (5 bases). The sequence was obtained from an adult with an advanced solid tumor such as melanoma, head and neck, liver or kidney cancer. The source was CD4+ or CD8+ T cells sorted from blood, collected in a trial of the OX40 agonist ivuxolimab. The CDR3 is CASRKIATDTQYF. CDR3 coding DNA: TGCGCCAGCAGGAAAATAGCGACAGATACGCAGTATTTT.